A selection of T cell receptor beta chains follows, all from one sample in a study of blood T cell repertoires in COVID-19. Produced via immunoSEQ multiplex PCR; TCRdb's table is partial and in-frame only. In the table there are roughly 160,000 clones, about 80% of which are singletons. Sequencing used PBMCs or T cells enriched from blood (not recorded which). The receptor set was obtained from a man between 50 and 59 years old who had recovered from COVID-19. The CDR3 runs from the conserved cysteine through the conserved F or W. A D gene is named only where the DNA matches it firmly. Expanded clones are given a class, and other clones once, few, many or no size at all.

J: TRBJ2-1
size: .
V: TRBV28
D: .
CDR3: CASSPGVYNEQFF
DNA: TGTGCCAGCTCCCCCGGGGTCTACAATGAGCAGTTCTTC

J: TRBJ2-3
size: .
V: TRBV19
D: TRBD2
CDR3: CASSTQRGGIKDTQYF
DNA: TGTGCCAGTAGTACCCAGCGGGGGGGCATTAAAGATACGCAGTATTTT

J: TRBJ1-1
size: .
V: TRBV24-1
D: .
CDR3: CATVRGSEAFF
DNA: TGTGCCACCGTGAGGGGGTCGGAAGCTTTCTTT

J: TRBJ1-1
size: .
V: TRBV11-2
D: .
CDR3: CASSLWGVTEAFF
DNA: TGTGCCAGCAGCTTATGGGGGGTCACTGAAGCTTTCTTT

J: TRBJ1-5
size: .
V: TRBV10-1
D: .
CDR3: CASSSGNQPQHF
DNA: TGCGCCAGCAGTTCAGGGAATCAGCCCCAGCATTTT

J: TRBJ2-1
size: .
V: TRBV4-1
D: TRBD2
CDR3: CASSPRVAGGYNEQFF
DNA: TGCGCCAGCAGCCCGAGGGTAGCGGGGGGGTACAATGAGCAGTTCTTC

J: TRBJ2-5
size: .
V: TRBV28
D: .
CDR3: CASSRGGVGTQYF
DNA: TGTGCCAGCAGTCGAGGGGGTGTTGGAACCCAGTACTTC

J: TRBJ2-3
size: .
V: TRBV5-1
D: TRBD1
CDR3: CASSLGGQGYTDTQYF
DNA: TGCGCCAGCAGCTTGGGGGGACAGGGATACACAGATACGCAGTATTTT

J: TRBJ1-2
size: .
V: TRBV7-8
D: TRBD1
CDR3: CASSRGTGDNYGYTF
DNA: TGTGCCAGCAGCCGAGGGACAGGGGACAACTATGGCTACACCTTC

J: TRBJ1-5
size: few
V: TRBV27
D: TRBD1
CDR3: CASRKPGGRNQPQHF
DNA: TGTGCCAGCAGAAAGCCAGGGGGCCGGAATCAGCCCCAGCATTTT

J: TRBJ1-2
size: .
V: TRBV30
D: .
CDR3: CAWSVSLSFYGYTF
DNA: TGTGCCTGGAGTGTAAGCCTTTCGTTCTATGGCTACACCTTC

J: TRBJ1-5
size: .
V: TRBV4-1
D: TRBD1
CDR3: CASSLRGYSNQPQHF
DNA: TGCGCCAGCAGCCTCAGGGGGTATAGCAATCAGCCCCAGCATTTT

J: TRBJ2-4
size: once
V: TRBV18
D: .
CDR3: CASSPLRQGENIQYF
DNA: TGTGCCAGCTCACCACTGAGGCAGGGCGAAAACATTCAGTACTTC

J: TRBJ2-5
size: once
V: TRBV4-1
D: TRBD2
CDR3: CASSPLAGPTEETQYF
DNA: TGCGCCAGCAGCCCGTTAGCGGGGCCGACCGAAGAGACCCAGTACTTC

J: TRBJ2-3
size: .
V: TRBV7-2
D: TRBD2
CDR3: CASSFSPLAGGRDTQYF
DNA: TGTGCCAGCAGCTTTTCCCCCCTAGCGGGGGGGCGGGATACGCAGTATTTT